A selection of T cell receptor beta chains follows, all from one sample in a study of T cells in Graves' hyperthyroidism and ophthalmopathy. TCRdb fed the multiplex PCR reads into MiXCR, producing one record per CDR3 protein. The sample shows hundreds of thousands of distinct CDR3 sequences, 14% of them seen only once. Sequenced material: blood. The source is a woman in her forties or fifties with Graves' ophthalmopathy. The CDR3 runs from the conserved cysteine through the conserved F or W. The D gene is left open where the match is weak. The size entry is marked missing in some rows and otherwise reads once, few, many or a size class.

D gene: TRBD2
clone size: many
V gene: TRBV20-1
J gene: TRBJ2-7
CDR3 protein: CSAGTSARYEQYF
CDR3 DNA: TGCAGTGCGGGGACTAGCGCGCGCTACGAGCAGTACTTC

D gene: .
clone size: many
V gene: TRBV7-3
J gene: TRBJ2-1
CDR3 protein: CASSVINSNNEQFF
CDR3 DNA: TGTGCCAGCAGCGTAATAAACAGCAACAATGAGCAGTTCTTC

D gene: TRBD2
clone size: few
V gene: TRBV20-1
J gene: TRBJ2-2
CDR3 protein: CSARSGVETGELFF
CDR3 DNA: TGCAGTGCTAGAAGCGGGGTTGAAACCGGGGAGCTGTTTTTT

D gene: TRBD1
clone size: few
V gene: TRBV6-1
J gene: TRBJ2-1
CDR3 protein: CASSTTGGSLNEQFF
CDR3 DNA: TGTGCCAGCAGTACGACAGGGGGTTCCCTAAATGAGCAGTTCTTC

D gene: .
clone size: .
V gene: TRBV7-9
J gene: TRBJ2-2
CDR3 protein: CASSPTYGNTGELFF
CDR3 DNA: TGTGCCAGCAGCCCAACCTACGGTAACACCGGGGAGCTGTTTTTT

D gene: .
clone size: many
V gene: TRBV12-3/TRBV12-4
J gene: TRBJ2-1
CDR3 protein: CAASRPPGVNNEQFF
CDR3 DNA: TGTGCCGCGTCTCGACCGCCAGGGGTCAACAATGAGCAGTTCTTC

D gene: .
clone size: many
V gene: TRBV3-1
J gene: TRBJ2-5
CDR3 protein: CASSQGAVYQETQYF
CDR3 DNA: TGTGCCAGCAGCCAAGGGGCGGTCTACCAAGAGACCCAGTACTTC

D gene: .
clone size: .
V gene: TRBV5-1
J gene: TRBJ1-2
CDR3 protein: CASSLVQGLVYGYTF
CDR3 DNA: TGCGCCAGCAGCTTGGTGCAGGGGCTGGTCTATGGCTACACCTTC

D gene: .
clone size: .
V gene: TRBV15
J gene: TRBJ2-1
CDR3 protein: CATSFWRDYNEQFF
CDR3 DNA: TGTGCCACCAGCTTCTGGAGGGACTACAATGAGCAGTTCTTC

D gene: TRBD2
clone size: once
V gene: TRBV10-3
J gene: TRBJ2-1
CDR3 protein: CAISQRRESNEQFF
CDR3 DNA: TGTGCCATCAGCCAAAGGCGGGAGTCTAATGAGCAGTTCTTC

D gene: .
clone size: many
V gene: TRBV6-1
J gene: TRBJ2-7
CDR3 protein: CASRPDSFNYEQYF
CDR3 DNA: TGTGCCAGCAGGCCGGACAGCTTTAACTACGAGCAGTACTTC

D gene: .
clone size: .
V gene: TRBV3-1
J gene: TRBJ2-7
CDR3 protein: CASSPRGTRAAEQYF
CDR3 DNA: TGTGCCAGCAGCCCTAGAGGAACCAGGGCCGCCGAGCAGTACTTC

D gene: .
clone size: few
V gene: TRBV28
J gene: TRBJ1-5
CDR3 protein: CASSPTGIGSNQPQHF
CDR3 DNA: TGTGCCAGCAGTCCCACAGGGATAGGTAGCAATCAGCCCCAGCATTTT

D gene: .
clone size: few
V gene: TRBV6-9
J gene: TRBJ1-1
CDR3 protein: CASSYSTTEAFF
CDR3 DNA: TGTGCCAGCAGTTATTCGACCACTGAAGCTTTCTTT

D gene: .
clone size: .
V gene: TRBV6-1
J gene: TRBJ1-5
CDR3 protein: CASSREGGDQPQHF
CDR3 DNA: TGTGCCAGCAGTCGTGAGGGGGGGGATCAGCCCCAGCATTTT

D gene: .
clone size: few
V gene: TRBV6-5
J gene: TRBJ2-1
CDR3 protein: CASSSRQRTPSLADNEQFF
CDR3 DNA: TGTGCCAGCAGTTCCAGACAGCGAACCCCCTCGTTGGCCGACAATGAGCAGTTCTTC

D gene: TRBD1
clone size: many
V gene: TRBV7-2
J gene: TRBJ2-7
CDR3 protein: CASSQDRALYEQYF
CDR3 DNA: TGTGCCAGCAGCCAGGACAGGGCCTTGTACGAGCAGTACTTC

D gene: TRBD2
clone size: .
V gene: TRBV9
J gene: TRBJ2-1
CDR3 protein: CASGPTGLAVNEQFF
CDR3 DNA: TGTGCCAGCGGCCCCACGGGACTAGCGGTTAATGAGCAGTTCTTC

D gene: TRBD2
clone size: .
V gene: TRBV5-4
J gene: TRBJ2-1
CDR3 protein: CASSYSGSDEQFF
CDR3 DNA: TGTGCCAGCAGTTATAGCGGGAGTGATGAGCAGTTCTTC

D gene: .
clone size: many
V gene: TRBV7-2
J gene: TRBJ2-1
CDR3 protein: CASSLDSGSSYNEQFF
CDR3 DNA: TGTGCCAGCAGCTTAGATTCGGGGAGCTCCTACAATGAGCAGTTCTTC

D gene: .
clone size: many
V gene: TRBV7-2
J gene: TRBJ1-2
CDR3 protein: CASSRGQSWGYTF
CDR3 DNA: TGTGCCAGCAGCCGGGGGCAGTCCTGGGGCTACACCTTC

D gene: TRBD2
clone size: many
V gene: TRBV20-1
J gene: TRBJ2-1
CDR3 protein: CSAREARLAGVYEQFF
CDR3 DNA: TGCAGTGCTAGAGAAGCCAGACTAGCGGGAGTTTATGAGCAGTTCTTC

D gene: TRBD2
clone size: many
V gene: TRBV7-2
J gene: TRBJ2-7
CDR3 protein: CASSLASSGIGSYEQYF
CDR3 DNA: TGTGCCAGCAGCTTAGCGTCTAGCGGGATAGGGTCCTACGAGCAGTACTTC

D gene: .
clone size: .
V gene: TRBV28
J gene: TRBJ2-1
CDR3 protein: CASSPQLTEQFF
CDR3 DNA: TGTGCCAGCAGCCCCCAACTCACTGAGCAGTTCTTC

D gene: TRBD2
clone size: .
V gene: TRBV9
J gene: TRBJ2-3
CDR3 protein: CASSSTLSGRAGTDTQYF
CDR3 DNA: TGTGCCAGCAGCTCCACCCTAAGCGGGAGGGCCGGCACAGATACGCAGTATTTT

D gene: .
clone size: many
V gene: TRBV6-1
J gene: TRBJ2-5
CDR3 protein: CASSLLTGGETQYF
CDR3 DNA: TGTGCCAGCAGCCTACTTACAGGTGGGGAGACCCAGTACTTC

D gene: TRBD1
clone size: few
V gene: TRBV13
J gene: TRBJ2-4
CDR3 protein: CASSSSDRAPKNIQYF
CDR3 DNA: TGTGCCAGCAGCTCCAGCGACAGGGCGCCCAAAAACATTCAGTACTTC

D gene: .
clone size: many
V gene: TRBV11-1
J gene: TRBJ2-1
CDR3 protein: CASSFVVWGGNPNEQFF
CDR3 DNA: TGTGCCAGCAGCTTTGTCGTCTGGGGCGGGAACCCCAATGAGCAGTTCTTC

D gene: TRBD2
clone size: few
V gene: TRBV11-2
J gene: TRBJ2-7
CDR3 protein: CASSLRRLAGNYEQYF
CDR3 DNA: TGTGCCAGCAGCTTACGGAGACTAGCGGGGAACTACGAGCAGTACTTC

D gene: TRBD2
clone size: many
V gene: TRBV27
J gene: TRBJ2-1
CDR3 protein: CASSLAGVAYNEQFF
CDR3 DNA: TGTGCCAGCAGCTTAGCGGGAGTAGCCTACAATGAGCAGTTCTTC

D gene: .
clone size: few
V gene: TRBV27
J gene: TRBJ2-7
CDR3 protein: CASAPGHNSYEQYF
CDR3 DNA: TGTGCCAGCGCACCGGGACATAACTCCTACGAGCAGTACTTC

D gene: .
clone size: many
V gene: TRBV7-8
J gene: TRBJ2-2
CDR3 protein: CASSPERGDLSTGELFF
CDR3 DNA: TGTGCCAGCAGCCCCGAAAGGGGGGATTTGAGCACCGGGGAGCTGTTTTTT

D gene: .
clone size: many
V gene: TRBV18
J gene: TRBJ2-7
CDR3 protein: CASSPPLGGLGEQYF
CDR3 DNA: TGTGCCAGCTCACCACCTCTAGGGGGTCTCGGCGAGCAGTACTTC

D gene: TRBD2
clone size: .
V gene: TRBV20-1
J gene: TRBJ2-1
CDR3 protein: CSARDPSGSINEQFF
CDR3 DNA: TGCAGTGCTAGAGACCCTAGCGGGAGTATCAATGAGCAGTTCTTC

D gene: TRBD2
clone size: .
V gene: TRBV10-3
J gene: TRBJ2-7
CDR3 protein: CAISESTSRGRVGEQYF
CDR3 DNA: TGTGCCATCAGTGAGTCGACCTCCCGCGGGAGAGTGGGGGAGCAGTACTTC

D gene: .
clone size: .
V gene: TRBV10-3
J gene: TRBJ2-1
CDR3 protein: CAVGRGGGLNEQFF
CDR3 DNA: TGTGCCGTCGGCCGGGGAGGAGGTCTCAATGAGCAGTTCTTC

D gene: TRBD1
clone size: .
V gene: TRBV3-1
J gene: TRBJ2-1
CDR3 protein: CASSPISGTGAYNEQFF
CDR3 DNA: TGTGCCAGCAGCCCGATTTCCGGGACAGGGGCCTACAATGAGCAGTTCTTC

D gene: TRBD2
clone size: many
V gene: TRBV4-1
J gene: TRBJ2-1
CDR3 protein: CASSQDRAGGYNEQFF
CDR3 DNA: TGCGCCAGCAGCCAAGATCGAGCGGGAGGGTACAATGAGCAGTTCTTC

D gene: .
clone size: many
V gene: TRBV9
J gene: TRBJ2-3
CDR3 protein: CASSVSDRGSTDTQYF
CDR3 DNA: TGTGCCAGCAGCGTATCGGACAGAGGAAGCACAGATACGCAGTATTTT